A single TCR beta chain is shown here with its context. The antigen this receptor binds is unknown. No quality values exist for individual bases; no much larger clone is one base distant. Library preparation employed the immunoSEQ multiplex PCR assay. In most patients, genomic DNA was isolated using the Qiagen DNeasy Blood and Tissue Kit and sent frozen to Adaptive Biotechnologies for TCR sequencing. Adaptive Biotechnologies carried out high-throughput TCR-beta CDR3 sequencing of genomic DNA for most patients. Per the authors' processing: Adaptive's ImmunoSEQ software supplied the TCR sequencing data for 18 patients, while MiXCR and VDJtools were used to process a few other patients. To correct CD4 versus CD8 sorting errors, any sequence found in both subsets at a frequency ratio below 5:1 was removed. CDR3 nucleotide sequences shared by donor and recipient were removed because the origin of these sequences could not be assigned. Alloreactive clones required at least 2-fold expansion over unstimulated cells and minimum CFSE-low frequency of 0.002% (template counts) or 0.001% (read counts). A clone was considered mappable if detected in the sequenced pre-transplant spleen, lymph node, or MLR CFSE-low populations of the donor or recipient. Cumulative frequency of alloreactive clones was calculated as a percentage of all sequences weighted by copy number. Drawn from immuneACCESS, this table holds only the in-frame rearrangements with V and J called that TCRdb kept. Clones are partly lost; checked studies trace under half to an unresolved V gene and leave the rest unexplained. The V and J calls and the clone size are those of that table, but D and trimming were determined from the DNA. The sample includes roughly 50,000 clones, with 80% to 95% observed a single time. Clones ranked in the top ten supply roughly 2.5% of the sample.

Explained via the paper, the time point label denotes: cells obtained before transplantation from donor or recipient. CD3+CD4+ and CD3+CD8+ populations were FACS-sorted from unstimulated pre-transplant donor and recipient cells taken from spleen or lymph nodes. The record originates from a study of graft-versus-host responses after intestinal transplantation (dated by TCRdb to the early 2020s). Study-level background: The transplants that recipients got were multivisceral, liver-intestinal, or isolated intestinal. Every recipient was given anti-thymocyte globulin induction, then maintenance tacrolimus and steroids for about three years. Bulk TCR-beta CDR3 sequencing was used to track graft-versus-host and host-versus-graft alloreactive T cell clones in the graft, circulation and bone marrow after intestinal transplantation. Alloreactive clones were identified by sequencing pre-transplant mixed lymphocyte reaction products and comparing these products with unstimulated pre-transplant donor and recipient T cells. A cohort of approximately 24 intestinal transplant recipients, including one retransplant, was enrolled, and a few patients lacking pretransplant specimens were excluded. Donor T cell macrochimerism was defined as a peak of at least 4% donor T cells among recipient peripheral blood mononuclear cells. Rather than going through the commercial service, samples from a few later patients were sequenced in-house on an Illumina MiSeq and processed with MiXCR.

Ends trimmed: V by 3 bases, J by 2 bases; bases unmatched to a gene: 7. CDR1 and CDR2 were assigned from the germline V gene as KGHSH and LQKENI. The cysteine opens and the phenylalanine closes a CDR3 of 16 amino acids. The kept DNA is CDR3 alone, 48 bases in frame from the first base. General findings and caveats noted by the study authors: High GvH to HvG T cell clonal ratios were observed in the allografts of patients with donor T cell macrochimerism. The conclusions were limited by the relatively low number and heterogeneity of the intestinal transplant patients. Early after transplant, declines in HvG clones were associated with peak levels of circulating GvH clones. GvH clones turned up in recipient bone marrow, with some appearing earlier in ileal mucosa or blood, a pattern consistent with an intestinal mucosal origin.

The sequencing used unstimulated CD4+ T cells sorted from spleen or lymph node cells, collected before transplant. This TCR derives from a human donor who was the organ donor for an intestinal transplant. This sequence uses TRBV18 and TRBJ1-1, with 9 middle bases fitting TRBD1. For the CDR3, the sequence is CASSPGSGQGNTEAFF. The sequenced DNA: TGTGCCAGCTCACCGGGTTCGGGACAGGGAAACACTGAAGCTTTCTTT. This CDR3, with the reference TRBV18 and TRBJ1-1 proteins standing in past its ends, gives the full variable domain NAGVMQNPRHLVRRRGQEARLRCSPMKGHSHVYWYRQLPEEGLKFMVYLQKENIIDESGMPKERFSAEFPKEGPSILRIQQVVRGDSAAYFCASSPGSGQGNTEAFFGQGTRLTVV.